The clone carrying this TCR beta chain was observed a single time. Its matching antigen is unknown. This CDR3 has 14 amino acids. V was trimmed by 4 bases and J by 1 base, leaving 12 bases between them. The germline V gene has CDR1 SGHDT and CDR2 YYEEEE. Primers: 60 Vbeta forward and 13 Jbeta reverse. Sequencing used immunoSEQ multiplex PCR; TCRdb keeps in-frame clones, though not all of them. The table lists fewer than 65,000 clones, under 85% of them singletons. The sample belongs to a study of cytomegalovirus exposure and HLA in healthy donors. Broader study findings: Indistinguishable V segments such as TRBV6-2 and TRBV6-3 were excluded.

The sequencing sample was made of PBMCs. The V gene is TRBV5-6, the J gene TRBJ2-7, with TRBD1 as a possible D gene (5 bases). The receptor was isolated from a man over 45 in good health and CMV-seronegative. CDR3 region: CASSRQGRSYEQYF. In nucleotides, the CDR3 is TGTGCCAGCAGCCGGCAGGGTAGGTCCTACGAGCAGTACTTC.